One and the same sample provided the 27 T cell receptor beta chains below, sequenced in a study of shared clonotypes between healthy human individuals. TCRdb's table, derived via immunoSEQ multiplex PCR, lists solely in-frame clones and lacks some. The repertoire has over 400,000 clones, around 96% of them found once; the top ten carry around 0.067%. Sample: naive CD4+ T cells sorted from blood. Subset given: CD45RA+ positively selected. These TCRs come from a woman aged 30 to 39 in good health.

The CDR3 reads CASRPILAGMETQYF. CDR3 bases: TGTGCCAGCAGGCCCATTCTAGCGGGTATGGAGACCCAGTACTTC. The rearrangement links TRBV28 to TRBJ2-5; 8 nucleotides agree with TRBD2. The CDR3 runs 15 residues. CDR1 and CDR2 (germline): MDHEN, SYDVKM. The trim removed 6 bases at V and 5 bases at J, leaving 11 bases unmatched.

The chain joins TRBV19 to TRBJ2-2; TRBD2 might be the D (6 bases). The CDR3 loop spans 16 amino acids. The V gene's germline CDR1 is LNHDA and CDR2 SQIVND (reference sequence). The V gene lost 4 bases and the J gene lost 4 bases, with 16 bases spanning the gap. CDR3 DNA sequence: TGTGCCAGTAGTACCCCGACTAGTCTCGGCACCGGGGAGCTGTTTTTT. It is translated as CASSTPTSLGTGELFF.

With respect to this clone: Different DNA sequences within this sample yield the same CDR3. This rearrangement joins TRBV27 to TRBJ2-7, with 7 bases identical to TRBD2. CDR3 length equals 13 residues. The V gene's germline CDR1 is MNHEY and CDR2 SMNVEV (reference sequence). The junction had 3 bases not matched to a gene; V was cut back by 6 bases and J by 1 base. The CDR3 DNA reads TGTGCCAGCAGATCTAGCGGTTCCTACGAGCAGTACTTC. This codes for CASRSSGSYEQYF.

This rearrangement joins TRBV29-1 to TRBJ2-1; 7 bases are shared with TRBD2. The CDR3 covers 15 residues. Trimming took 6 bases from V and 0 from J; bases not matched to a gene: 8. CDR1 SQVTM and CDR2 ANQGSEA come from the germline V gene. DNA for the CDR3: TGCAGCGTCGGGAGGAGGGAGAGCTCCTACAATGAGCAGTTCTTC. Protein product: CSVGRRESSYNEQFF.

This chain joins TRBV19 and TRBJ1-2; the D gene is possibly TRBD1 (5 bases). Germline V gene data show CDR1 as LNHDA and CDR2 as SQIVND (reference sequence). The V and J ends lost 4 bases and 5 bases respectively, with 14 bases between them. The CDR3 totals 14 residues. The CDR3 region is CASSTQGVEYGYTF. The CDR3 bases are TGTGCCAGTAGTACCCAGGGAGTTGAGTATGGCTACACCTTC.

V gene TRBV28 combines with J gene TRBJ1-1; tentatively, D is TRBD1 (5 bases). The V gene's germline CDR1 is MDHEN and CDR2 SYDVKM. The CDR3 is 14 amino acids. Trimming took off 5 bases at V and 4 bases at J, with 14 bases between the two ends. The CDR3: CASSASTVLTEAFF. Here the CDR3 DNA reads TGTGCCAGCAGTGCCTCGACAGTTCTCACTGAAGCTTTCTTT.

The chain combines TRBV6-1 with TRBJ2-7; 8 nucleotides agree with TRBD1. Trimming took 2 bases from V and 3 from J; bases not matched to a gene: 6. This CDR3 contains 15 residues. CDR1 and CDR2 (germline): MNHNS, SASEGT. CDR3 sequence (DNA): TGTGCCAGCAGTGAATACCCGGGACAGGTCTACGAGCAGTACTTC. This sequence encodes CASSEYPGQVYEQYF.

The chain uses TRBV5-6 and TRBJ2-7; no clear D. Germline V gives CDR1 SGHDT, CDR2 YYEEEE. This CDR3 has 14 amino acids. Trimming took off 0 bases at V and 3 bases at J, with 10 bases between the two ends. This CDR3 is CASSLGRRYYEQYF. CDR3 bases: TGTGCCAGCAGCTTGGGTCGTCGCTACTACGAGCAGTACTTC.

This chain uses TRBV6-1 with TRBJ2-2, with D tentatively TRBD1 or TRBD2 (6 bases each). CDR3 size: 14 residues. Per the germline V gene, CDR1 is MNHNS and CDR2 is SASEGT. The CDR3 DNA reads as TGTGCTGGAGGAGGGGGGCGGAACACCGGGGAGCTGTTTTTT. This translates into CAGGGGRNTGELFF.

This chain uses TRBV2 with TRBJ2-5, with 7 bases identical to TRBD1. This CDR3 has 13 residues. Trimming removed 4 bases from V and 5 bases from J; junction bases left unmatched: 4. The germline gives CDR1 SNHLY, CDR2 FYNNEI. The CDR3 region has the DNA TGTGCCAGCAGTGGAGACAGGGCCGAGACCCAGTACTTC. Protein: CASSGDRAETQYF.

The chain carries TRBV5-6 and TRBJ2-5; D gene ambiguous. The assigned J gene may be wrong: the sequence end matches TRBJ2-7 better. The CDR3 totals 13 residues. Germline CDR1 reads SGHDT; CDR2 reads YYEEEE. The CDR3 here is CASSLRANYEQYF. CDR3 bases: TGTGCCAGCAGCTTAAGGGCCAACTACGAGCAGTACTTC.

The chain employs TRBV28 and TRBJ1-6; D perhaps matches TRBD1 (5 bases). V was clipped by 4 bases and J by 5 bases, with 24 bases between them. The CDR3 is made up of 19 amino acids. Germline assignment: CDR1 MDHEN and CDR2 SYDVKM. The CDR3 spells CASSSSVRARGRNNSPLHF. CDR3 nucleotides: TGTGCCAGCAGTTCCAGTGTTAGGGCCCGGGGACGGAATAATTCACCCCTCCACTTT.

The chain combines TRBV10-3 with TRBJ1-2; 7 nucleotides line up with TRBD1. CDR1 is ENHRY and CDR2 is SYGVKD in the germline V gene. The junction had 5 bases not matched to a gene; V was cut back by 4 bases and J by 6 bases. The CDR3 contains 13 residues. The CDR3 DNA reads as TGTGCCATCAGTGGAGACAGGGACCATGGCTACACCTTC. It codes for CAISGDRDHGYTF.

This sequence joins TRBV7-3 and TRBJ1-2; 12 nucleotides line up with TRBD1. J was trimmed by 4 bases and V by 3 bases; bases with no gene match: 12. The CDR3 has 18 amino acids. Germline V gives CDR1 SGHTA, CDR2 FQGTGA. CDR3 coding DNA: TGTGCCAGCAGCTTGGGTAGGGACAGGGGGCGCTTAGTCTATGGCTACACCTTC. It yields the protein CASSLGRDRGRLVYGYTF.

The chain links TRBV10-1 to TRBJ2-7; the match to TRBD1 covers 8 bases. V was pared by 4 bases and J by 3 bases, with 2 bases of the junction left unmatched. Per germline, CDR1 WNHNN and CDR2 SYGVQD (reference sequence). The CDR3 covers 13 residues. CDR3 loop: CASSATGDYEQYF. The CDR3 DNA sequence: TGCGCCAGCAGTGCGACAGGGGACTACGAGCAGTACTTC.

V gene TRBV6-4 combines with J gene TRBJ2-3; 11 nucleotides match TRBD2. V was pared by 8 bases and J by 2 bases, with 6 bases of the junction left unmatched. The CDR3 runs 15 residues. Germline lookup yields CDR1 MRHNA and CDR2 SNTAGT. DNA for the CDR3: TGTGCCAGCTCCAGACTAGCGGGATTCACAGATACGCAGTATTTT. It encodes CASSRLAGFTDTQYF.

The chain is built from TRBV25-1 and TRBJ1-6; possible D gene TRBD1, 5 bases. Germline V gene lookup returns CDR1 MGHDK and CDR2 SYGVNS. This CDR3 comprises 14 residues. Trimming pared 2 bases from V and 7 bases from J, leaving 9 bases between. The CDR3 DNA follows: TGTGCCAGCAGTGAACCGGGGCTAAATTCACCCCTCCACTTT. Translated, it gives CASSEPGLNSPLHF. Full variable domain (remainder filled in from reference TRBV25-1 and TRBJ1-6): EADIYQTPRYLVIGTGKKITLECSQTMGHDKMYWYQQDPGMELHLIHYSYGVNSTEKGDLSSESTVSRIRTEHFPLTLESARPSHTSQYLCASSEPGLNSPLHFGNGTRLTVT.

CDR3 DNA sequence: TGTGCCAGCAGGAGGGACAGGGCTGCAACTAATGAAAAACTGTTTTTT. Encoded protein: CASRRDRAATNEKLFF. This chain uses TRBV28 with TRBJ1-4, with 9 bases aligning to TRBD1. Losses at the gene ends were 6 bases for V and 0 bases for J; bases not matched to a gene: 5. This CDR3 is 16 amino acids long. In germline, CDR1 is MDHEN, CDR2 SYDVKM.

On this clone: Different DNA sequences within this sample yield the same CDR3. The CDR3 loop reads CASSHYNEQFF. CDR3 DNA sequence: TGTGCCAGCAGCCATTACAATGAGCAGTTCTTC. This chain connects TRBV27 to TRBJ2-1, with D uncertain. The length of the CDR3 is 11 residues. The V gene's germline CDR1 is MNHEY and CDR2 SMNVEV (reference sequence). V dropped 6 bases and J dropped 4 bases, with 4 bases sitting between them.

The chain has TRBV2 and TRBJ2-2; D remains ambiguous. The germline V and J ends were trimmed by 10 bases and 4 bases, with 7 bases remaining between them. In germline, CDR1 is SNHLY, CDR2 FYNNEI. There are 11 residues in the CDR3. The CDR3 is CAMLITGELFF. CDR3 bases: TGTGCCATGCTCATCACCGGGGAGCTGTTTTTT.

In nucleotides, the CDR3 is TGTGCCAGCAGCTTAGAACCGGGACAGGGCTACGAGCAGTACTTC. Encoded protein: CASSLEPGQGYEQYF. The chain has TRBV7-9 and TRBJ2-7; 9 nucleotides agree with TRBD1. CDR3 length: 15 amino acids. The V gene's germline CDR1 is SEHNR and CDR2 FQNEAQ (reference sequence). The trim removed 1 base at V and 3 bases at J, leaving 4 bases unmatched. The full variable domain, its missing parts supplied by reference TRBV7-9 and TRBJ2-7, is DTGVSQNPRHKITKRGQNVTFRCDPISEHNRLYWYRQTLGQGPEFLTYFQNEAQLEKSRLLSDRFSAERPKGSFSTLEIQRTEQGDSAMYLCASSLEPGQGYEQYFGPGTRLTVT.

V usage is TRBV30 and J usage is TRBJ2-7; D ambiguous. The CDR3 loop spans 11 amino acids. Germline-derived CDR1 and CDR2 are GTSNPN and SVGIG (reference sequence). V was clipped by 4 bases and J by 5 bases, with 9 bases between them. CDR3 in DNA: TGTGCCTGGACGATACTACACGAGCAGTACTTC. Translating it yields CAWTILHEQYF.

Here the CDR3 reads CASSFFVIYPYNEQFF. CDR3 sequence (DNA): TGTGCCAGCAGTTTCTTCGTCATTTACCCTTACAATGAGCAGTTCTTC. V and J are TRBV28 and TRBJ2-1; D remains unclear. V gave up 3 bases and J gave up 4 bases, with 16 bases separating them. The germline V gene encodes CDR1 MDHEN and CDR2 SYDVKM. This CDR3 region has 16 residues.

The chain is built from TRBV28 and TRBJ1-1; 9 bases fit TRBD1. Germline CDR1 reads MDHEN; CDR2 reads SYDVKM. The CDR3 spans 13 residues. The V gene end was trimmed by 5 bases and the J gene end by 12 bases; junction bases not matched to a gene: 10. The CDR3 region is CASSPPGQGLTFF. In nucleotides, the CDR3 is TGTGCCAGCAGTCCTCCGGGACAGGGCTTAACTTTCTTT.

The chain carries TRBV5-4 and TRBJ1-1, with no clear D. Germline V CDR1 and CDR2: SGHNT, YYREEE (reference sequence). V dropped 4 bases and J dropped 0 bases, with 13 bases sitting between them. CDR3 length: 15 residues. In DNA form, the CDR3 reads TGTGCCAGCAGCCCGGACGGACTCATGAACACTGAAGCTTTCTTT. Its translation: CASSPDGLMNTEAFF.

CDR3 amino acids: CASSESDYEQYF. The CDR3 DNA follows: TGTGCCAGCAGTGAATCAGACTACGAGCAGTACTTC. The gene calls are TRBV2 and TRBJ2-7; D gene unclear. The CDR3 is made up of 12 amino acids. With 2 bases removed from V and 3 bases from J, the gap between germline ends came to 5 bases. The V gene's germline CDR1 is SNHLY and CDR2 FYNNEI. The whole variable domain, remainder taken from reference TRBV2 and TRBJ2-7, is EPEVTQTPSHQVTQMGQEVILRCVPISNHLYFYWYRQILGQKVEFLVSFYNNEISEKSEIFDDQFSVERPDGSNFTLKIRSTKLEDSAMYFCASSESDYEQYFGPGTRLTVT.

The CDR3, as DNA: TGCAGCCTAAATAGGGAGACCCAGTACTTC. This encodes CSLNRETQYF. This sequence joins TRBV20-1 and TRBJ2-5; D ambiguous. The V gene's germline CDR1 is DFQATT and CDR2 SNEGSKA (reference sequence). This CDR3 is built from 10 residues.